This T cell receptor (beta chain) originates from a study of blood T cell repertoires in COVID-19. Study information: The United States, Italy and Spain provided the acute and convalescent COVID-19 samples. Sources were T cells, B-cell-depleted T cells, or PBMCs; the material itself was cDNA or gDNA.

Between the trimmed V and J ends, which lost 2 bases and 8 bases, there was a span of 21 bases. In germline, CDR1 is LNHDA, CDR2 SQIVND (reference sequence). The CDR3 runs to 17 residues. Source study methods: The authors estimated nucleated cell counts from reference gene primer amplification. Generated by immunoSEQ multiplex PCR, the TCRdb table keeps only in-frame clones and is missing some. The DNA was the basis for D and trimming; V, J and clone size are from that table. Of some 250,000 clones in the sample, approximately 83% were seen once. The V and J genes are TRBV19 and TRBJ1-4, with TRBD1 as a possible D gene (6 bases). The clonotype comes from a woman at least 80 years old with acute or convalescent COVID-19. Sequenced sample: peripheral blood. The CDR3, as DNA: TGTGCCAGTAGTATACGATCGGGGGGCCCCTATGAGGAAAAACTGTTTTTT. Protein sequence: CASSIRSGGPYEEKLFF.